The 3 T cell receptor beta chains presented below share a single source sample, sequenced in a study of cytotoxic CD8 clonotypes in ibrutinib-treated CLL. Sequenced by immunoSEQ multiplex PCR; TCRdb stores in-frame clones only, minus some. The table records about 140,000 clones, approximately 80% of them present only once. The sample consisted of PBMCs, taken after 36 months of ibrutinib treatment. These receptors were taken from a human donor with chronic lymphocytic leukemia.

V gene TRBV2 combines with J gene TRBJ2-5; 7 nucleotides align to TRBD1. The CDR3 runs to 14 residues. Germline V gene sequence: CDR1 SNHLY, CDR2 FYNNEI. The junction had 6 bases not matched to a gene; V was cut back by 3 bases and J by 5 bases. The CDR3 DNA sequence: TGTGCCAGCAGTGAGGACAGGCTCCGGGAGACCCAGTACTTC. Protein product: CASSEDRLRETQYF.

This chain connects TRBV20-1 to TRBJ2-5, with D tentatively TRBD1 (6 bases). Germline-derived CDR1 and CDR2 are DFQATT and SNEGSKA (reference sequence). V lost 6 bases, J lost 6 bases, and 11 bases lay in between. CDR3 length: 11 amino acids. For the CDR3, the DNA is TGCAGTGCACAAAGGGGGAAGACCCAGTACTTC. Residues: CSAQRGKTQYF.

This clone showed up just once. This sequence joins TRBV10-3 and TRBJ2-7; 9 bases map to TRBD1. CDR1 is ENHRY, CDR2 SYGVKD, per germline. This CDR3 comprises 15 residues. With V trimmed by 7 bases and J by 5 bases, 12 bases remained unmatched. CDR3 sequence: CAIKEGGQGWDEQYF. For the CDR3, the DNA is TGTGCCATCAAGGAAGGGGGACAGGGCTGGGACGAGCAGTACTTC.